The rows below give T cell receptor beta chains drawn from one sample of a study of T-cell reconstitution after alpha-beta-depleted transplantation in children. TCRdb redid the calling of the PCR reads with MiXCR, one entry per CDR3 protein. This table holds 200,000 or so distinct CDR3 sequences, approximately 6% found once. Sample: PBMCs, taken before TCRalphabeta/CD19-depleted stem cell transplant. These receptors all come from a girl less than two years old with combined immunodeficiency, due to receive a stem cell transplant. The CDR3 runs from the conserved cysteine through the conserved F or W. D genes are given only for firm matches. The listing skips clone size in some rows; elsewhere it reads once, few, many or a size class.

abundance: many
j_gene: TRBJ2-1
d_gene: TRBD2
v_gene: TRBV20-1
CDR3aa: CSASASLRERWSYNEQFF
CDR3nt: TGCAGTGCTAGTGCCTCGTTGCGGGAGAGGTGGTCCTACAATGAGCAGTTCTTC

abundance: NA
j_gene: TRBJ2-5
d_gene: TRBD1
v_gene: TRBV11-3
CDR3aa: CASSLRTGQETQYF
CDR3nt: TGTGCCAGCAGCTTGCGGACAGGCCAAGAGACCCAGTACTTC

abundance: many
j_gene: TRBJ1-6
d_gene: NA
v_gene: TRBV9
CDR3aa: CASSVGGGHPLHF
CDR3nt: TGTGCCAGCAGCGTAGGGGGGGGGCATCCCCTCCACTTT

abundance: NA
j_gene: TRBJ2-7
d_gene: NA
v_gene: TRBV30
CDR3aa: CAWSSDGGRYEQYF
CDR3nt: TGTGCCTGGAGTTCAGACGGGGGCCGCTACGAGCAGTACTTC

abundance: many
j_gene: TRBJ2-3
d_gene: NA
v_gene: TRBV20-1
CDR3aa: CSAREYPPPDGSSTDTQYF
CDR3nt: TGCAGTGCTAGAGAGTACCCTCCACCCGACGGCTCTAGCACAGATACGCAGTATTTT

abundance: many
j_gene: TRBJ2-7
d_gene: NA
v_gene: TRBV7-9
CDR3aa: CASSLGLGSLDEQYF
CDR3nt: TGTGCCAGCAGCTTAGGGCTAGGCAGCCTGGACGAGCAGTACTTC

abundance: few
j_gene: TRBJ2-1
d_gene: NA
v_gene: TRBV20-1
CDR3aa: CSARLWRSSYNEQFF
CDR3nt: TGCAGTGCTAGATTATGGCGGAGCTCCTACAATGAGCAGTTCTTC

abundance: many
j_gene: TRBJ2-7
d_gene: NA
v_gene: TRBV6-1
CDR3aa: CASSEISGSPYEQYF
CDR3nt: TGTGCCAGCAGTGAGATATCGGGATCGCCCTACGAGCAGTACTTC

abundance: many
j_gene: TRBJ2-1
d_gene: TRBD1
v_gene: TRBV24-1
CDR3aa: CATSETGLWNEQFF
CDR3nt: TGTGCCACCTCCGAGACAGGGTTATGGAATGAGCAGTTCTTC

abundance: many
j_gene: TRBJ2-2
d_gene: TRBD2
v_gene: TRBV7-9
CDR3aa: CASSLGATGGPGELFF
CDR3nt: TGTGCCAGCAGCTTGGGTGCTACGGGAGGTCCCGGGGAGCTGTTTTTT

abundance: many
j_gene: TRBJ2-7
d_gene: TRBD2
v_gene: TRBV11-2
CDR3aa: CASSLEISSGPSRNSYEQYF
CDR3nt: TGTGCCAGCAGCTTAGAAATCTCTAGCGGTCCCTCCCGCAATTCCTACGAGCAGTACTTC

abundance: many
j_gene: TRBJ2-1
d_gene: TRBD2
v_gene: TRBV2
CDR3aa: CASSESLAGASHYNEQFF
CDR3nt: TGTGCCAGCAGTGAAAGTCTAGCGGGGGCCTCTCACTACAATGAGCAGTTCTTC

abundance: many
j_gene: TRBJ1-1
d_gene: NA
v_gene: TRBV28
CDR3aa: CASSLRAASTEAFF
CDR3nt: TGTGCCAGCAGTTTAAGGGCAGCTAGCACTGAAGCTTTCTTT

abundance: NA
j_gene: TRBJ2-5
d_gene: NA
v_gene: TRBV7-2
CDR3aa: CASSFRVLNRETQYF
CDR3nt: TGTGCCAGCAGCTTCCGTGTCCTCAACAGGGAGACCCAGTACTTC

abundance: many
j_gene: TRBJ1-5
d_gene: NA
v_gene: TRBV4-3
CDR3aa: CASSQGQGSNQPQHF
CDR3nt: TGCGCCAGCAGCCAGGGGCAGGGAAGCAATCAGCCCCAGCATTTT

abundance: many
j_gene: TRBJ2-7
d_gene: TRBD2
v_gene: TRBV28
CDR3aa: CASSPGLAGGREQYF
CDR3nt: TGTGCCAGCAGCCCCGGGCTAGCGGGAGGTCGGGAGCAGTACTTC

abundance: many
j_gene: TRBJ2-1
d_gene: NA
v_gene: TRBV28
CDR3aa: CASKFGVEQFF
CDR3nt: TGTGCCAGCAAGTTCGGCGTTGAGCAGTTCTTC

abundance: many
j_gene: TRBJ1-3
d_gene: TRBD1
v_gene: TRBV12-3/TRBV12-4
CDR3aa: CASSLEGASSGNTIYF
CDR3nt: TGTGCCAGCAGTTTAGAGGGGGCGAGTTCTGGAAACACCATATATTTT

abundance: many
j_gene: TRBJ2-7
d_gene: NA
v_gene: TRBV20-1
CDR3aa: CSAPGPSYEQYF
CDR3nt: TGCAGTGCCCCCGGACCGAGCTACGAGCAGTACTTC

abundance: NA
j_gene: TRBJ1-2
d_gene: NA
v_gene: TRBV2
CDR3aa: CASRGDYGYTF
CDR3nt: TGTGCCAGCCGGGGCGATTATGGCTACACCTTC

abundance: many
j_gene: TRBJ2-2
d_gene: NA
v_gene: TRBV4-3
CDR3aa: CASSSDVTGELFF
CDR3nt: TGCGCAAGCTCGAGCGATGTCACCGGGGAGCTGTTTTTT

abundance: many
j_gene: TRBJ2-1
d_gene: NA
v_gene: TRBV28
CDR3aa: CAWGDPYNEQFF
CDR3nt: TGTGCCTGGGGGGACCCCTACAATGAGCAGTTCTTC

abundance: few
j_gene: TRBJ2-7
d_gene: TRBD2
v_gene: TRBV4-2
CDR3aa: CASSQESGVTRLAGGRRYEQYF
CDR3nt: TGTGCCAGCAGCCAAGAATCAGGGGTGACGAGACTAGCGGGAGGACGACGTTACGAGCAGTACTTC

abundance: NA
j_gene: TRBJ2-7
d_gene: NA
v_gene: TRBV4-3
CDR3aa: CASSQVCRVRYEQYF
CDR3nt: TGCGCCAGCAGCCAAGTTTGCCGGGTTAGGTACGAGCAGTACTTC

abundance: many
j_gene: TRBJ2-7
d_gene: NA
v_gene: TRBV2
CDR3aa: CASSGGYSYEQYF
CDR3nt: TGTGCCAGCAGTGGCGGCTACTCCTACGAGCAGTACTTC

abundance: NA
j_gene: TRBJ2-1
d_gene: NA
v_gene: TRBV28
CDR3aa: CASGLAAEQFF
CDR3nt: TGTGCCAGCGGTTTAGCAGCTGAGCAGTTCTTC

abundance: many
j_gene: TRBJ2-5
d_gene: TRBD2
v_gene: TRBV20-1
CDR3aa: CSARESLAGRGETQYF
CDR3nt: TGCAGTGCTAGAGAGAGCCTAGCGGGGAGGGGGGAGACCCAGTACTTC

abundance: many
j_gene: TRBJ2-5
d_gene: NA
v_gene: TRBV12-3/TRBV12-4
CDR3aa: CASKNRLVSETQYF
CDR3nt: TGTGCCAGCAAAAACAGGCTTGTGTCGGAGACCCAGTACTTC

abundance: few
j_gene: TRBJ2-7
d_gene: NA
v_gene: TRBV5-1
CDR3aa: CASSSDSLLNNEQYF
CDR3nt: TGCGCCAGCAGCTCTGACTCTCTGTTAAACAACGAGCAGTACTTC

abundance: many
j_gene: TRBJ2-7
d_gene: TRBD1
v_gene: TRBV7-2
CDR3aa: CASSTTGGTYEQYF
CDR3nt: TGTGCCAGCAGCACCACAGGGGGCACCTACGAGCAGTACTTC

abundance: many
j_gene: TRBJ2-7
d_gene: TRBD1
v_gene: TRBV10-3
CDR3aa: CAIRPGQGVYEQYF
CDR3nt: TGTGCCATCAGACCCGGACAGGGAGTCTACGAGCAGTACTTC

abundance: many
j_gene: TRBJ2-3
d_gene: NA
v_gene: TRBV29-1
CDR3aa: CSVEGPATDTQYF
CDR3nt: TGCAGCGTTGAAGGGCCAGCCACAGATACGCAGTATTTT

abundance: many
j_gene: TRBJ2-5
d_gene: NA
v_gene: TRBV20-1
CDR3aa: CSEGPADKETQYF
CDR3nt: TGCAGTGAGGGCCCGGCCGACAAAGAGACCCAGTACTTC

abundance: many
j_gene: TRBJ2-2
d_gene: NA
v_gene: TRBV12-3/TRBV12-4
CDR3aa: CASTTVGTGELFF
CDR3nt: TGTGCCAGCACCACTGTAGGGACCGGGGAGCTGTTTTTT

abundance: many
j_gene: TRBJ2-1
d_gene: TRBD2
v_gene: TRBV27
CDR3aa: CASSLHSRGRPFNEQFF
CDR3nt: TGTGCCAGCAGTTTACATTCCCGCGGGAGGCCTTTCAATGAGCAGTTCTTC

abundance: many
j_gene: TRBJ2-1
d_gene: NA
v_gene: TRBV7-2
CDR3aa: CASSFPLQQFF
CDR3nt: TGTGCCAGCAGCTTTCCTCTACAGCAGTTCTTC

abundance: many
j_gene: TRBJ1-5
d_gene: TRBD1
v_gene: TRBV4-3
CDR3aa: CASSQELGQVLDQPQHF
CDR3nt: TGCGCCAGCAGCCAAGAGCTAGGACAGGTCCTTGATCAGCCCCAGCATTTT

abundance: many
j_gene: TRBJ1-2
d_gene: NA
v_gene: TRBV6-6
CDR3aa: CASTEGGGEGYTF
CDR3nt: TGTGCCAGCACCGAAGGGGGAGGGGAAGGCTACACCTTC